This TCR beta chain was retrieved from a study of T cells expressing NK-cell markers. Germline V gene lookup returns CDR1 DFQATT and CDR2 SNEGSKA (reference sequence). The CDR3 is made up of 14 amino acids. With the 5' RACE reads reprocessed, TCRdb shows one record per CDR3 protein and no DNA. The sample table sets out around 380,000 distinct CDR3 sequences. This sequence joins TRBV20-1 and TRBJ2-5; TCRdb's D call, TRBD2, is unchecked because there is no DNA. This clonotype originated in a woman between 45 and 60 years old in good health. The sample taken for sequencing was blood T cells: a sorted CD56 or NKG2C T cell subset, CD4+ or CD8+ T cells, or bulk PBMC T cells (not recorded which). The CDR3 sequence is CSATPGTRIEAQYF.